The 2 T cell receptor beta chains below all came from one sample that was sequenced in a study of regulatory T cells in long-lasting Graves disease. The time point was: persistent/refractory GD, antithyroid drugs over 5 years with positive TRAb. RNA from PBMCs was the source of the TCR library. With iRepertoire HTBI primers and Arm-PCR of CDR3 regions, TCR beta libraries were built. TCRdb analysed the multiplex PCR reads with MiXCR anew, one entry per CDR3 protein. Among roughly 450,000 distinct CDR3 sequences listed, roughly 20% were seen once. The specimen comprised peripheral blood mononuclear cells (PBMCs), sampled when the disease was refractory, from a patient treated with antithyroid drugs. All receptors come from a female donor with Graves disease.

The chain joins TRBV20-1 to TRBJ2-7, with 7 nucleotides matching TRBD2. V shed 5 bases, J shed 0 bases, and the junction held 13 bases outside the gene matches. Germline V lookup: CDR1 DFQATT, CDR2 SNEGSKA (reference sequence). CDR3 size: 16 residues. CDR3 sequence: CSAWLGGTWDSYEQYF. The CDR3 bases are TGCAGTGCTTGGTTGGGAGGGACTTGGGACTCCTACGAGCAGTACTTC.

The V call is TRBV28, the J call TRBJ2-7, with D possibly being TRBD1 (7 bases). This CDR3 has 18 residues. V lost 6 bases, J lost 6 bases, and 30 bases lay in between. Germline V gene data show CDR1 as MDHEN and CDR2 as SYDVKM. The CDR3 region is CASRRNRGTSTRVTEQYF. In DNA, the CDR3 is TGTGCCAGCAGGCGAAACAGGGGTACTAGCACAAGGGTCACCGAGCAGTACTTC.